This T cell receptor (beta chain) was obtained from a study of shared clonotypes between healthy human individuals. TCRdb's copy holds only in-frame clones and misses some; the assay was immunoSEQ multiplex PCR. The sample consists of some 2,500,000 clones, roughly 93% of them appearing once. The germline V gene encodes CDR1 SGHVS and CDR2 FNYEAQ. The CDR3 has 14 amino acids. Trimming removed 5 bases from V and 5 bases from J, with 12 bases in between. This TCR derives from a man younger than 35 in good health. Some clones in this sample may be carry-over from other donors' samples. The material sequenced was naive CD4+ T cells from PBMCs. Subset indicated: CD45RA+ positively selected. The rearrangement links TRBV7-6 to TRBJ1-4; D remains unclear. CDR3 loop: CASSHRTANEKLFF. In DNA, the CDR3 is TGTGCCAGCAGCCACAGAACGGCGAATGAAAAACTGTTTTTT.